The rows below give T cell receptor beta chains drawn from one sample of a study of cytomegalovirus exposure and HLA in healthy donors. Some clones are missing from TCRdb's copy, which holds only in-frame ones; the method was immunoSEQ multiplex PCR. The sample records fewer than 300,000 clones, about four fifths being singletons. Sequenced: PBMCs. Receptors originate from a girl aged 2 to 9 in good health and CMV-seronegative. CDR3s include the opening cysteine and the closing phenylalanine or tryptophan. D genes are given only for firm matches. Size is stated for part of the rows, as once, few or many counts, or as a class when the clone is expanded.

d_call j_call clone_size v_call cdr3_nt cdr3_aa
. TRBJ1-3 . TRBV27 TGTGCCAGCAGTCCAATCCCGGGGGTGGGTGGAAACACCATATATTTT CASSPIPGVGGNTIYF
TRBD2 TRBJ2-3 . TRBV25-1 TGTGCCAGCAGTGAAAGGGAGGGAGGGAGTACAGATACGCAGTATTTT CASSEREGGSTDTQYF
. TRBJ2-7 . TRBV5-1 TGCGCCAGCAGGGGTACAGGAGATTCCTACGAGCAGTACTTC CASRGTGDSYEQYF
. TRBJ2-3 . TRBV2 TGTGCCAGCAGTGACGTAGCTCGGGATACGCAGTATTTT CASSDVARDTQYF
. TRBJ2-5 . TRBV5-1 TGCGCCAGCAGCTTGGGGGCAATAAACCGGGAGACCCAGTACTTC CASSLGAINRETQYF
. TRBJ2-1 . TRBV18 TGTGCCAGCTCACCACCAGTTACTGGGGGGGCTGAGAATGAGCAGTTCTTC CASSPPVTGGAENEQFF
. TRBJ2-7 . TRBV6-5 TGTGCCAGCAGTTACTACCAGGGTACCAACGAGCAGTACTTC CASSYYQGTNEQYF
. TRBJ1-2 . TRBV7-2 TGTGCCAGCAGCCCCTCAGGTATTCCCTATGGCTACACCTTC CASSPSGIPYGYTF
. TRBJ1-1 . TRBV7-9 TGTGCCAGCAGCTTAGACAGGGTTGCTTCTGAAGCTTTCTTT CASSLDRVASEAFF
. TRBJ1-1 . TRBV30 TGTGCCTGGAGGATACTACGCACTGAAGCTTTCTTT CAWRILRTEAFF
. TRBJ1-3 . TRBV6-5 TGTGCCAGCAGGGGGGCAGTCTCTGGAAACACCATATATTTT CASRGAVSGNTIYF
. TRBJ1-5 . TRBV10-3 TGTGCCATCAGTGAGTCCGAAACGAGGGCCCAGCATTTT CAISESETRAQHF
. TRBJ2-7 . TRBV6-5 TGTGCCAGCAGTCATAGCGAGCAGTACTTC CASSHSEQYF
. TRBJ1-1 . TRBV25-1 TGTGCCAGCAGTGACCATTATGGGGCCCGAGGCTCAGGCACTGAAGCTTTCTTT CASSDHYGARGSGTEAFF
. TRBJ2-5 . TRBV5-4 TGTGCCAGCAGCTTACCGACTAGTGAGGAGACCCAGTACTTC CASSLPTSEETQYF
TRBD2 TRBJ2-5 . TRBV9 TGTGCCAGCAGCGCTAGCGGGGGGGCTGGAGAGACCCAGTACTTC CASSASGGAGETQYF
TRBD2 TRBJ2-5 . TRBV10-1 TGCGCCAGCAGTCGTGGGGAGGGACTGCAAGAGACCCAGTACTTC CASSRGEGLQETQYF
TRBD1 TRBJ1-1 . TRBV10-3 TGTGCTACCAAGGGGGGGGGACAGGGGTCACCTATGAACACTGAAGCTTTCTTT CATKGGGQGSPMNTEAFF
. TRBJ2-7 . TRBV23-1 TGCGCCAGCAGTCAATCAGGAGCAGGGGAGACCTCCTACGAGCAGTACTTC CASSQSGAGETSYEQYF
. TRBJ2-7 . TRBV7-9 TGTGCCAGCAGCCCAGCGCGCCTAGGGACTGCCGACTCCTACGAGCAGTACTTC CASSPARLGTADSYEQYF
. TRBJ1-1 . TRBV10-3 TGTGCCATCAGTGAGTGGACATACACTGAAGCTTTCTTT CAISEWTYTEAFF
TRBD1 TRBJ1-1 . TRBV19 TGTGCCAGTAGTATAGGGGCAGGGGGCACTGAAGCTTTCTTT CASSIGAGGTEAFF
TRBD2 TRBJ2-7 . TRBV7-9 TGTGCCAGCAGCCAATGGACTAGCGAGACCTACGAGCAGTACTTC CASSQWTSETYEQYF
. TRBJ2-3 . TRBV7-9 TGTGCCAGCAGCTTAGTGGCTAGCTCAGATACGCAGTATTTT CASSLVASSDTQYF
. TRBJ2-4 . TRBV6-1 TGTGCCAGCAGTGAAGCGGACAGAGGGGTGGCCAACATTCAGTACTTC CASSEADRGVANIQYF
. TRBJ1-3 . TRBV18 TGTGCCAGCTCACCCAGGGGTCTGAATACTGGAAACACCATATATTTT CASSPRGLNTGNTIYF
TRBD2 TRBJ2-7 . TRBV2 TGTGCCAGCAGTGGCGGGGGGGATTCGGCTCCCTACGAGCAGTACTTC CASSGGGDSAPYEQYF
. TRBJ1-4 . TRBV11-2 TGTGCCAGCAGCTTAGGCCCTTGGGGGGGTGGACTTAATGAAAAACTGTTTTTT CASSLGPWGGGLNEKLFF
TRBD1 TRBJ2-7 . TRBV6-5 TGTGCCAGCAGTTACTCGGGGACAGGGGAAGAGCAGTACTTC CASSYSGTGEEQYF
TRBD2 TRBJ2-5 . TRBV29-1 TGCAGCGTTGAAGGGCAGGGAGGGGAGACCCAGTACTTC CSVEGQGGETQYF
TRBD2 TRBJ2-1 . TRBV7-9 TGTGCCAGCAGCCGGCTAGCGGGGGATTCCTACAATGAGCAGTTCTTC CASSRLAGDSYNEQFF
. TRBJ2-1 . TRBV7-3 TGTGCCAGCAGCTTAAGCGGGACAGCTTTTGAGCAGTTCTTC CASSLSGTAFEQFF
. TRBJ1-1 . TRBV15 TGTGCCACCAGCGTCCCCTCGGGGACTAGGACTGAAGCTTTCTTT CATSVPSGTRTEAFF
. TRBJ2-7 once TRBV9 TGTGCCAGCAGCGTAGGGGGCGCGGTCTACGAGCAGTACTTC CASSVGGAVYEQYF
. TRBJ1-2 . TRBV5-1 TGCGCCAGCAGCACAGGGTTTCTTGGCTATGGCTACACCTTC CASSTGFLGYGYTF
TRBD1 TRBJ1-2 . TRBV10-3 TGTGCCATCAGTGAGTCGATGCAGGGGGATGGCTACACCTTC CAISESMQGDGYTF
TRBD1 TRBJ1-5 . TRBV4-1 TGCGCCAGCAGCTATGAGGGGGCGGGCAATCAGCCCCAGCATTTT CASSYEGAGNQPQHF
. TRBJ1-2 . TRBV4-1 TGCGCCAGCAGCCAAGGCCAGGGGTATGGCTACACCTTC CASSQGQGYGYTF
TRBD2 TRBJ2-3 . TRBV5-4 TGTGCCAGCAGCCCACGACTAGCGGGAGGAACAGATACGCAGTATTTT CASSPRLAGGTDTQYF
. TRBJ2-3 . TRBV21-1 TGTGCCAGCAGCAAAGAGAAATGGATCGCGGCGGGCACAGATACGCAGTATTTT CASSKEKWIAAGTDTQYF
. TRBJ2-3 . TRBV7-9 TGTGCCAGCAGCTTTGAGGTTATCTCAGATACGCAGTATTTT CASSFEVISDTQYF
. TRBJ2-7 . TRBV13 TGTGCCAGCAGCTTAATATCCTACGAGCAGTACTTC CASSLISYEQYF
. TRBJ1-4 . TRBV20-1 TGCAGTGCACAGATCCCGCAAAAACTGTTTTTT CSAQIPQKLFF
TRBD1 TRBJ2-7 . TRBV5-8 TGTGCCAGCAGCAACCCCGGGACAGGGGTCGGGGGGCAGTACTTC CASSNPGTGVGGQYF
TRBD2 TRBJ2-5 . TRBV4-2 TGTGCCAGCAGACATAGCGGGACCCAAGAGACCCAGTACTTC CASRHSGTQETQYF
TRBD1 TRBJ2-7 . TRBV25-1 TGTGCCAGCAGCGCACCCCAGGGGACAGGTTACAATCGGGGCGAGCAGTACTTC CASSAPQGTGYNRGEQYF
TRBD1 TRBJ1-5 . TRBV2 TGTGCCAGCAGTGGGGACAGGGAGGGTCAGCCCCAGCATTTT CASSGDREGQPQHF
. TRBJ1-2 . TRBV7-2 TGTGCCAGCAGCTTAGAGAGCTATGGCTACACCTTC CASSLESYGYTF
TRBD2 TRBJ2-1 . TRBV28 TGTGCCAGCAGAACCCTCGCGGGGGGGACCTACAATGAGCAGTTCTTC CASRTLAGGTYNEQFF
. TRBJ2-7 . TRBV15 TGTGCCACCAGCAGCCTTTCACAGGGCTACGAGCAGTACTTC CATSSLSQGYEQYF
TRBD1 TRBJ2-7 . TRBV18 TGTGCCAGCTCACCGACAGGGGTCTCCTACGAGCAGTACTTC CASSPTGVSYEQYF
. TRBJ2-1 . TRBV9 TGTGCCAGCAGCGCCCGGGAGAGCTCCTACAATGAGCAGTTCTTC CASSARESSYNEQFF
. TRBJ1-1 . TRBV7-3 TGTGCCAGCAGCGCCCATCAGGGGATGAACACTGAAGCTTTCTTT CASSAHQGMNTEAFF
TRBD1 TRBJ2-4 . TRBV4-1 TGCGCCAGCAGCGCCGGACAGGGAGGCGTCATTCAGTACTTC CASSAGQGGVIQYF
TRBD2 TRBJ2-5 . TRBV25-1 TGTGCCAGCAGTGAATATGTGGGGACTAGCGGGCCACAAGAGACCCAGTACTTC CASSEYVGTSGPQETQYF
. TRBJ2-3 . TRBV7-9 TGTGCCAGCAGACCCTCAGTCCGGCAGGCAGATACGCAGTATTTT CASRPSVRQADTQYF
TRBD2 TRBJ2-2 . TRBV9 TGTGCCAGCAGCGTAGGGCCTAGCGGAAAGAACACCGGGGAGCTGTTTTTT CASSVGPSGKNTGELFF
TRBD2 TRBJ2-1 . TRBV10-3 TGTGCCATCAGCCGAGAGACTAGCGGGGGGCGGGATGAGCAGTTCTTC CAISRETSGGRDEQFF
. TRBJ1-1 . TRBV5-5 TGTGCCAGCAGCTCCCCTTACCACATGAACACTGAAGCTTTCTTT CASSSPYHMNTEAFF
TRBD2 TRBJ2-3 once TRBV27 TGTGCCAGCAGGCTAGCGGGGGGCCTCACAGATACGCAGTATTTT CASRLAGGLTDTQYF